The present TCR beta chain was sequenced within a study of spatial heterogeneity in lung cancer. CDR3 length: 12 residues. V shed 0 bases and J shed 5 bases, with 4 bases lying between them. Germline-derived CDR1 and CDR2 are ENHRY and SYGVKD. Time point here: sample taken at primary tumor resection. Sequencing covered unsorted whole RNA taken from tumor, nontumor lung or frozen PBMC. TCRdb redid the calling of the 5' RACE reads with MiXCR, one entry per CDR3 protein. The sample records about 7,800 distinct CDR3 sequences, about 8.6% being singletons. In its sample, this clonotype was seen many times. The TCR was taken from a male donor with early-stage non-small cell lung cancer. The specimen was PBMCs, collected at surgery. The V and J genes are TRBV10-3 and TRBJ2-5; no clear D. CDR3 DNA sequence: TGTGCCATCAGTGAGTCGATGGAGACCCAGTACTTC. This sequence encodes CAISESMETQYF.